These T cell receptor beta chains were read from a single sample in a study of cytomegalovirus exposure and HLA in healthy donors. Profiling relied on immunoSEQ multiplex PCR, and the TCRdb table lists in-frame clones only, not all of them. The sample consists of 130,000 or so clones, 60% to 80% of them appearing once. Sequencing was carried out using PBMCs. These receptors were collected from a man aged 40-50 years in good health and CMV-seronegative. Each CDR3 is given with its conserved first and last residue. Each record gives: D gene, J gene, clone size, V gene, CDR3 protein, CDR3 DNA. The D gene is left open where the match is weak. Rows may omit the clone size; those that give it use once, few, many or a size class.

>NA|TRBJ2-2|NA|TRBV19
CATHLGVTGELFF
TGTGCCACCCACCTCGGGGTCACCGGGGAGCTGTTTTTT
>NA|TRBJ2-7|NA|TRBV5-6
CASSLVAANEQYF
TGTGCCAGCAGCTTGGTGGCAGCGAACGAGCAGTACTTC
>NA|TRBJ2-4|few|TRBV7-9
CASSSTGIQYF
TGTGCCAGCAGCTCGACGGGGATTCAGTACTTC
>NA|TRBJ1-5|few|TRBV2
CASSRDGSQPQHF
TGTGCCAGCAGTCGTGACGGGAGCCAGCCCCAGCATTTT
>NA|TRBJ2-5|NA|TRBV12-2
CASRRNRTGGEETQYF
TGTGCAAGTCGTCGGAACAGAACAGGGGGCGAAGAGACCCAGTACTTC
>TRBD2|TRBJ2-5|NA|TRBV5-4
CASSLGGGYETQYF
TGTGCCAGCAGCTTGGGCGGGGGGTATGAGACCCAGTACTTC
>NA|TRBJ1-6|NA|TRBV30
CAWSVDSSYNSPLHF
TGTGCCTGGAGCGTAGACAGCTCCTATAATTCACCCCTCCACTTT
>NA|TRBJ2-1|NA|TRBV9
CASSVEGGTYNEQFF
TGTGCCAGCAGCGTAGAGGGGGGGACCTACAATGAGCAGTTCTTC
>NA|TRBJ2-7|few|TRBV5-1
CASSWWETSTYEQYF
TGCGCCAGCAGCTGGTGGGAGACTAGTACCTACGAGCAGTACTTC
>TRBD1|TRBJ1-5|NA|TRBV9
CASSLQGASNQPQHF
TGTGCCAGCAGCTTACAGGGGGCGAGCAATCAGCCCCAGCATTTT
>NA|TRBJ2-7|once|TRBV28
CASSPNRGGSSYEQYF
TGTGCCAGCAGTCCGAATAGGGGGGGATCCTCCTACGAGCAGTACTTC
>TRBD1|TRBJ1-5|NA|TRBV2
CASSPLRGQPQHF
TGTGCCAGCAGTCCCCTCAGGGGGCAGCCCCAGCATTTT
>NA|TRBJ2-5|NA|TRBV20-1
CSARDAETQYF
TGCAGTGCTAGAGATGCGGAGACCCAGTACTTC
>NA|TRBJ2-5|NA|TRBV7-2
CASSLMAASSETQYF
TGTGCCAGCAGCTTAATGGCGGCTAGCTCTGAGACCCAGTACTTC
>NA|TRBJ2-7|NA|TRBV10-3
CAISKQVLSYEQYF
TGTGCCATCAGTAAACAGGTTCTCTCCTACGAGCAGTACTTC
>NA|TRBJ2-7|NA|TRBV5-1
CASSLNEPYEQYF
TGCGCCAGCAGCTTGAATGAGCCCTACGAGCAGTACTTC
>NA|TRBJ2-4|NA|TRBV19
CASSMAPDYIQYF
TGTGCCAGTAGTATGGCCCCGGACTACATTCAGTACTTC
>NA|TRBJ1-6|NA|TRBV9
CASSFGTRAVENSPLHF
TGTGCCAGCAGCTTCGGGACACGGGCGGTAGAGAATTCACCCCTCCACTTT
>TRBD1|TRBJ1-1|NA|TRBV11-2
CASSSPSAGGTEAFF
TGTGCCAGCAGCTCCCCCTCCGCAGGGGGCACTGAAGCTTTCTTT
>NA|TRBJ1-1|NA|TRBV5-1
CASSLTVNTEAFF
TGCGCCAGCAGCTTGACGGTGAACACTGAAGCTTTCTTT
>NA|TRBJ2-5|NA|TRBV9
CASSVASPGSGRETQYF
TGTGCCAGCAGCGTAGCCTCACCGGGTAGCGGTCGGGAGACCCAGTACTTC
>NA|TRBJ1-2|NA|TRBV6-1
CASSEAGASGYTF
TGTGCCAGCAGTGAGGCAGGGGCGAGTGGCTACACCTTC
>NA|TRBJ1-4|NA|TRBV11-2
CASSLSRQEKLFF
TGTGCCAGCAGCTTATCCCGACAGGAAAAACTGTTTTTT
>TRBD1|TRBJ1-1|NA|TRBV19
CASRQGMNTEAFF
TGTGCCAGTCGACAGGGCATGAACACTGAAGCTTTCTTT
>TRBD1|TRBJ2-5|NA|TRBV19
CASTTGQGLQETQYF
TGTGCCAGTACCACGGGACAGGGGTTACAAGAGACCCAGTACTTC
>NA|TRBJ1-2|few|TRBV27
CASSDGRHGYGYTF
TGTGCCAGCAGCGACGGGAGGCATGGATATGGCTACACCTTC
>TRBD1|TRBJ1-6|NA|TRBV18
CASSPPSGTGAAPLHF
TGTGCCAGCTCACCACCATCTGGGACAGGGGCAGCACCCCTCCACTTT
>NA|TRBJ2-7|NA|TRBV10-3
CAISESRFLRGPSSYEQYF
TGTGCCATCAGTGAGTCGCGTTTTTTGCGGGGTCCGAGCTCCTACGAGCAGTACTTC
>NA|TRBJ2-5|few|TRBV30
CAWSAKETQYF
TGTGCCTGGAGTGCAAAAGAGACCCAGTACTTC
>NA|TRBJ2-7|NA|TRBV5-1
CASSLAALFGEYEQYF
TGCGCCAGCAGCTTGGCCGCGCTATTCGGGGAGTACGAGCAGTACTTC
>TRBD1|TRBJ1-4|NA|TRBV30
CAWGPGTGKPTNEKLFF
TGTGCCTGGGGCCCCGGGACAGGGAAACCAACTAATGAAAAACTGTTTTTT